The 28 T cell receptor beta chains listed next were all sequenced from one sample in a study of blood T cell repertoires in COVID-19. Profiled with immunoSEQ multiplex PCR; TCRdb holds only in-frame clones, not every one. Among around 230,000 clones listed, around 86% were seen once. Sequenced input: PBMCs or T cells enriched from blood (not recorded which). The receptors were sampled from a middle-aged woman with acute COVID-19.

The gene calls are TRBV18 and TRBJ1-2; 8 nucleotides align to TRBD1. Germline values: CDR1 KGHSH, CDR2 LQKENI. After removal of 1 base from V and 4 bases from J, the junction contained 11 bases not matched to a gene. CDR3 size: 17 residues. The CDR3 nucleotides read TGTGCCAGCTCACCACAGGGGACAGGCCTCCGCTCCTATGGCTACACCTTC. It codes for CASSPQGTGLRSYGYTF.

This clone has just a few counts. The V call is TRBV7-6, the J call TRBJ2-1; 13 positions agree with TRBD2. CDR3 length: 16 amino acids. From germline, CDR1 is SGHVS and CDR2 FNYEAQ. V gave up 1 base and J gave up 5 bases; unmatched junction bases: 2. The CDR3 DNA reads TGTGCCAGCAGCTTAGGGACTAGCGGGAGTAACAATGAGCAGTTCTTC. It translates to CASSLGTSGSNNEQFF.

With respect to this clone: Other nucleotide sequences in the sample specify the same CDR3. CDR3 region: CASSLVTGQSTDTQYF. CDR3 nucleotide sequence: TGTGCCAGCAGCTTAGTGACAGGGCAGAGCACAGATACGCAGTATTTT. The chain joins TRBV7-8 to TRBJ2-3, with TRBD1 identical over 7 bases. Trimming cost V 1 base and J 0 bases; bases outside gene matches: 4. The germline CDR1 and CDR2 sequences are SGHVS and FQNEAQ. The CDR3 sequence is 16 residues long.

The chain links TRBV5-1 to TRBJ2-5, with TRBD2 as a possible D gene (5 bases). V was shortened by 0 bases and J by 4 bases, with 10 bases between the two germline ends. This CDR3 contains 14 residues. Germline CDR1 and CDR2: SGHRS and YFSETQ. The CDR3 DNA is TGCGCCAGCAGCTTGGCCCTGGCGGGAGAGACCCAGTACTTC. This translates into CASSLALAGETQYF.

This clone was found once. The chain carries TRBV5-6 and TRBJ2-7, with TRBD2 matching over 9 bases. Germline V gene lookup returns CDR1 SGHDT and CDR2 YYEEEE. The CDR3 spans 16 residues. Trimming took 3 bases from V and 2 from J; bases not matched to a gene: 9. The CDR3 sequence is CASSSTGTSRTYEQYF. The CDR3 DNA reads TGTGCCAGCAGCTCGACCGGGACTAGCAGGACCTACGAGCAGTACTTC. The full variable domain, rest sourced from reference TRBV5-6 and TRBJ2-7, is DAGVTQSPTHLIKTRGQQVTLRCSPKSGHDTVSWYQQALGQGPQFIFQYYEEEERQRGNFPDRFSGHQFPNYSSELNVNALLLGDSALYLCASSSTGTSRTYEQYFGPGTRLTVT.

The chain couples TRBV7-8 to TRBJ1-2; D is uncertain. This CDR3 spans 14 amino acids. CDR1 and CDR2 from the germline V gene are SGHVS and FQNEAQ. Trimming removed 1 base from V and 4 bases from J, with 10 bases in between. This chain's CDR3 is CASSLGAGLYGYTF. CDR3 nucleotides: TGTGCCAGCAGCTTAGGAGCTGGGCTCTATGGCTACACCTTC.

The J gene is TRBJ2-7, the V gene TRBV3-1 (or the pseudogene TRBV3-2); 9 bases are shared with TRBD1. Looked up from germline, CDR1 is LGHDT and CDR2 is YNNKEL (reference sequence). CDR3 length: 14 residues. After removal of 6 bases from V and 0 bases from J, the junction contained 3 bases not matched to a gene. CDR3 region: CASRRQGGSYEQYF. Here the CDR3 DNA reads TGTGCCAGCAGAAGACAGGGGGGCTCCTACGAGCAGTACTTC.

The chain links TRBV5-4 to TRBJ2-2, with 7 bases aligning to TRBD2. Germline CDR1 is SGHNT and CDR2 is YYREEE (reference sequence). The CDR3 sequence is 14 residues long. The ends lost 9 bases at V and 7 bases at J; junction bases unmatched: 12. CDR3 nucleotide sequence: TGTGCCATCCCGATCGAGCGGGAACGCGGGGAGCTGTTTTTT. This sequence encodes CAIPIERERGELFF.

This chain uses TRBV24-1 with TRBJ2-2; 8 bases match TRBD1. In germline, CDR1 is KGHDR, CDR2 SFDVKD. The CDR3 totals 16 residues. With V trimmed by 5 bases and J by 1 base, 5 bases remained unmatched. In DNA form, the CDR3 reads TGTGCCACCAGTGTCACCGGGACAGGGAACACCGGGGAGCTGTTTTTT. It encodes CATSVTGTGNTGELFF.

This sequence joins TRBV30 and TRBJ2-3; 11 bases fit TRBD2. Trimming took 3 bases from V and 10 from J; bases not matched to a gene: 15. This CDR3 has 16 residues. Germline values: CDR1 GTSNPN, CDR2 SVGIG (reference sequence). The CDR3 nucleotides are TGTGCCTGGAGAGCCGGGAGCGGGACTAGCGGTGGACCGCAGTATTTT. It codes for CAWRAGSGTSGGPQYF.

V and J are TRBV13 and TRBJ2-5; a weak D match, TRBD2 (6 bases). Germline values: CDR1 PRHDT, CDR2 FYEKMQ (reference sequence). The V and J ends lost 7 bases and 4 bases respectively, with 16 bases between them. The CDR3 covers 14 residues. CDR3 amino acids: CASTERGNGETQYF. The CDR3 DNA reads TGTGCCAGCACCGAACGGGGGAACGGAGAGACCCAGTACTTC.

The V call is TRBV5-5, the J call TRBJ2-1; D is possibly TRBD1 (6 bases). The germline V and J ends were trimmed by 1 base and 6 bases, with 14 bases remaining between them. Germline V gene sequence: CDR1 SGHKS, CDR2 YYEKEE (reference sequence). The CDR3 extends over 15 amino acids. DNA of the CDR3: TGTGCCAGCAGCTTGTGGCAGGGGTCGGGCAATGAGCAGTTCTTC. It is translated as CASSLWQGSGNEQFF.

CDR3 sequence: CASSQEDRGADTQYF. The DNA of the CDR3 is TGCGCCAGCAGCCAAGAGGACAGGGGCGCAGATACGCAGTATTTT. The chain uses TRBV4-1 and TRBJ2-3; 9 nucleotides agree with TRBD1. CDR3 length: 15 residues. With 0 bases clipped from V and 4 bases from J, the junction kept 2 bases outside the gene matches. From germline, CDR1 is MGHRA and CDR2 YSYEKL.

This clone was seen a few times. This chain uses TRBV3-1 (or the pseudogene TRBV3-2) with TRBJ2-3, with 11 bases lining up with TRBD2. CDR3 length: 15 amino acids. With V trimmed by 10 bases and J by 7 bases, 13 bases remained unmatched. Germline CDR1 is LGHDT and CDR2 is YNNKEL (reference sequence). The chain's CDR3 is CATQSLAGVGNTQYF. The CDR3 DNA sequence: TGTGCCACCCAGTCACTAGCGGGAGTTGGAAATACGCAGTATTTT.

The gene calls are TRBV5-8 and TRBJ2-7; 7 bases are shared with TRBD1. The CDR3 covers 16 residues. The V gene end was trimmed by 4 bases and the J gene end by 2 bases; junction bases not matched to a gene: 12. Germline CDR1 is SGHTS and CDR2 is YDEGEE. The CDR3 DNA sequence: TGTGCCAGCAGCCACCTTGTTGGACAGGAGACCTACGAGCAGTACTTC. Amino acids: CASSHLVGQETYEQYF.

This clone came up once. The chain is built from TRBV3-1 (or the pseudogene TRBV3-2) and TRBJ1-1; no clear D. This CDR3 has 14 residues. The germline gives CDR1 LGHDT, CDR2 YNNKEL (reference sequence). V lost 1 base, J lost 4 bases, and 10 bases lay in between. CDR3 DNA sequence: TGTGCCAGCAGCCAAGGGTCCCAGTCCACTGAAGCTTTCTTT. This gives the protein CASSQGSQSTEAFF.

The chain joins TRBV30 to TRBJ2-1; TRBD2 is a possible D gene (7 bases). The CDR3 spans 14 residues. Germline lookup yields CDR1 GTSNPN and CDR2 SVGIG (reference sequence). The ends were cut back, 3 bases at V and 3 bases at J, with 12 bases in the middle. The chain's CDR3 is CAWRRGGDYNEQFF. The CDR3 DNA follows: TGTGCCTGGAGGAGGGGGGGCGACTACAATGAGCAGTTCTTC.

The V gene is TRBV19, the J gene TRBJ2-5, with a possible D match to TRBD2 (6 bases). V was pared by 5 bases and J by 0 bases, with 25 bases between. CDR1 and CDR2 (germline): LNHDA, SQIVND (reference sequence). The CDR3 is 19 residues long. CDR3: CASSPSTRRSTGYQETQYF. CDR3 DNA sequence: TGTGCCAGTAGTCCTTCGACTAGGCGGTCGACTGGGTACCAAGAGACCCAGTACTTC.

The chain combines TRBV2 with TRBJ2-7, with TRBD2 identical over 10 bases. CDR3 length: 14 residues. Germline loops: CDR1 SNHLY, CDR2 FYNNEI. V lost 8 bases to trimming and J lost 3 bases; unmatched junction nucleotides: 7. CDR3 in amino acids: CASETSGSIYEQYF. The CDR3 nucleotides are TGTGCCAGCGAGACTAGCGGGTCCATCTACGAGCAGTACTTC.

This clone was observed once. The genes are TRBV4-1 and TRBJ2-1, with 11 bases that match TRBD2. This CDR3 contains 15 residues. Losses at the gene ends were 0 bases for V and 8 bases for J; bases not matched to a gene: 3. In germline, CDR1 is MGHRA, CDR2 YSYEKL. The CDR3 coding sequence is TGCGCCAGCAGCCAAGACCCGGGACTAGCGGATGAGCAGTTCTTC. It specifies CASSQDPGLADEQFF.

The V gene is TRBV6-5, the J gene TRBJ1-1; possible D gene TRBD1, 5 bases. Germline V gene sequence: CDR1 MNHEY, CDR2 SVGAGI. This CDR3 contains 14 residues. Trimming stripped 0 bases from V and 1 base from J, with 6 bases between. This chain's CDR3 is CASSYSRGNTEAFF. DNA for the CDR3: TGTGCCAGCAGTTACTCAAGGGGGAACACTGAAGCTTTCTTT.

This clone was detected a few times. V usage is TRBV5-1 and J usage is TRBJ1-1; 8 bases fit TRBD1. V gave up 3 bases and J gave up 1 base; unmatched junction bases: 5. There are 15 residues in the CDR3. Germline V CDR1 and CDR2: SGHRS, YFSETQ. The CDR3 DNA follows: TGCGCCAGCAGCTGGACAGGGACGGCGAACACTGAAGCTTTCTTT. Protein product: CASSWTGTANTEAFF.

The rearrangement uses TRBV5-4 and TRBJ2-2, with D possibly being TRBD2 (5 bases). Trimming cost V 0 bases and J 6 bases, with 12 bases left between them. Germline V CDR1 and CDR2: SGHNT, YYREEE (reference sequence). The length of the CDR3 is 15 residues. The CDR3 region is CASSLAPEGAGELFF. CDR3 nucleotides: TGTGCCAGCAGCTTGGCCCCTGAGGGAGCCGGGGAGCTGTTTTTT.

This chain joins TRBV19 and TRBJ2-1; D might be TRBD2 (6 bases). In germline, CDR1 is LNHDA, CDR2 SQIVND (reference sequence). The germline V and J ends were trimmed by 3 bases and 8 bases, with 14 bases remaining between them. The CDR3 has 14 residues. The CDR3: CASSIGGSLDEQFF. CDR3 in DNA: TGTGCCAGTAGTATCGGGGGTAGTTTGGATGAGCAGTTCTTC.

This clone came up a few times. CDR3 residues: CASSLRGQGGQPQHF. The CDR3 DNA follows: TGTGCCAGTAGCTTAAGGGGGCAGGGCGGGCAGCCCCAGCATTTT. This rearrangement joins TRBV19 to TRBJ1-5; 7 bases map to TRBD1. With 6 bases clipped from V and 7 bases from J, the junction kept 12 bases outside the gene matches. Germline V gene lookup returns CDR1 LNHDA and CDR2 SQIVND (reference sequence). The CDR3 loop spans 15 amino acids.

This chain uses TRBV19 with TRBJ1-6; the match to TRBD1 covers 9 bases. CDR1 is LNHDA, CDR2 SQIVND, per germline (reference sequence). V dropped 5 bases and J dropped 7; count of bases not matched to a gene: 6. The CDR3 covers 15 residues. The CDR3 loop is CASSLDRGKNSPLHF. In DNA, the CDR3 is TGTGCCAGTAGTCTGGACAGGGGCAAAAATTCACCCCTCCACTTT.

This clone was seen a few times. This sample includes further DNA sequences coding for the same CDR3. This chain connects TRBV2 to TRBJ2-7; D not certain. Trimming pared 3 bases from V and 0 bases from J, leaving 3 bases between. This CDR3 is built from 12 residues. CDR1 and CDR2 (germline): SNHLY, FYNNEI. CDR3 protein: CASSDNSYEQYF. In DNA, the CDR3 is TGTGCCAGCAGTGACAACTCCTACGAGCAGTACTTC.

This clone has more than one count but fewer than ten. V gene TRBV7-2 combines with J gene TRBJ1-1; D gene ambiguous. Trimming took off 2 bases at V and 1 base at J, with 11 bases between the two ends. This CDR3 has 15 residues. Per the germline V gene, CDR1 is SGHTA and CDR2 is FQGNSA. Here the CDR3 reads CASSLYAGTNTEAFF. CDR3 coding DNA: TGTGCCAGCAGCTTATATGCGGGCACGAACACTGAAGCTTTCTTT.